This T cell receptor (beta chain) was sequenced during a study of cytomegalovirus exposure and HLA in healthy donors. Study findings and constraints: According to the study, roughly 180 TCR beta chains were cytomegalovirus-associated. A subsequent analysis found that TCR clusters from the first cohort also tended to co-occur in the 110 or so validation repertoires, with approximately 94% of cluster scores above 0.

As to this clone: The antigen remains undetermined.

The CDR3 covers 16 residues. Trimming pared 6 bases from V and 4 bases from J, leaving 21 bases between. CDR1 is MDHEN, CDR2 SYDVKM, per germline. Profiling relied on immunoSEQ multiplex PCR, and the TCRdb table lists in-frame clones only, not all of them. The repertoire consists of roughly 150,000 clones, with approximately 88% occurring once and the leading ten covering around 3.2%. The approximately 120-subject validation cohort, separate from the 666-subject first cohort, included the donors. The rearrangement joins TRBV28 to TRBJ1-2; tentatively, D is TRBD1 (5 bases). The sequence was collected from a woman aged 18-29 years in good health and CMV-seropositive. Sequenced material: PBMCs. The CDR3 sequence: CASRSYLGSGGYGYTF. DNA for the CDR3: TGTGCCAGCAGAAGCTACCTGGGTTCGGGGGGCTATGGCTACACCTTC.